The next 5 T cell receptor beta chains were all read from a single sample in a study of cytomegalovirus exposure and HLA in healthy donors. The PCR ran on 60 Vbeta and 13 Jbeta primers. The protocol was immunoSEQ multiplex PCR, while the TCRdb copy is restricted to in-frame clones and leaves out a portion. The repertoire holds 160,000 or so clones, with roughly 80% as singletons. Sequences were obtained from PBMCs. These receptors were taken from a woman in her twenties or thirties in good health and CMV-seropositive.

The chain is built from TRBV5-1 and TRBJ1-5; TRBD1 matches at 8 bases. CDR1 and CDR2 (germline): SGHRS, YFSETQ. Germline trimming cut 0 bases from V and 7 bases from J; bases unmatched to any gene: 9. This CDR3 has 16 residues. The CDR3 region is CASSLEPQGAGQPQHF. CDR3 DNA sequence: TGCGCCAGCAGCTTGGAACCCCAGGGGGCCGGACAGCCCCAGCATTTT.

The genes are TRBV11-3 and TRBJ1-5, with 11 bases that match TRBD1. Per the germline V gene, CDR1 is SGHNT and CDR2 is YENEEA. The CDR3 loop spans 17 amino acids. Trimming at V came to 5 bases and at J to 1 base, leaving 7 bases not matched to a gene. The CDR3 nucleotides are TGTGCCAGCAGCCTAGGACAGGGGGCGTTAAGCAATCAGCCCCAGCATTTT. Its protein is CASSLGQGALSNQPQHF.

The V gene is TRBV7-2, the J gene TRBJ2-2, with TRBD2 identical over 7 bases. The length of the CDR3 is 19 residues. V trimming: 3 bases; J trimming: 4 bases; junction bases outside the gene matches: 17. Looked up from germline, CDR1 is SGHTA and CDR2 is FQGNSA. The CDR3, as DNA: TGTGCCAGCAGCTTGAGACCATGGCGGGGGACTGCTGGCACCGGGGAGCTGTTTTTT. This sequence encodes CASSLRPWRGTAGTGELFF.

The chain combines TRBV28 with TRBJ1-3; D gene unclear. V lost 4 bases and J lost 2, with 6 bases in between. The CDR3 covers 13 residues. Germline V gives CDR1 MDHEN, CDR2 SYDVKM. For the CDR3, the DNA is TGTGCCAGCAGTTGGAGTCCTGGAAACACCATATATTTT. It codes for CASSWSPGNTIYF.

The rearrangement joins TRBV7-3 to TRBJ2-5; no clear D gene. Trimming stripped 0 bases from V and 5 bases from J, with 7 bases between. The CDR3 has 13 amino acids. Germline loops: CDR1 SGHTA, CDR2 FQGTGA. CDR3 protein: CASSLTSLETQYF. The CDR3 region has the DNA TGTGCCAGCAGCTTAACGTCTCTCGAGACCCAGTACTTC.